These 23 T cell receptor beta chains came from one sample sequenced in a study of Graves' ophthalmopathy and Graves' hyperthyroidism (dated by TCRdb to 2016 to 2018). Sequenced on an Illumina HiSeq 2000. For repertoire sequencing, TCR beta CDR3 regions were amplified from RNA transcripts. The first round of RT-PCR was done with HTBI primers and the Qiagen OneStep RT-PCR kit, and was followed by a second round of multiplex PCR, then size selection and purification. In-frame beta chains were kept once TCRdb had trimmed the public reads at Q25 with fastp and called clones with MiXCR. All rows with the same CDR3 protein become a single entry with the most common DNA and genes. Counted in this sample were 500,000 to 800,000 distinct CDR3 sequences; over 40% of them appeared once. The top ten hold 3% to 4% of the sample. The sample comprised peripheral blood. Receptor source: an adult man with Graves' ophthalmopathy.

Here the CDR3 reads CSVDTPGRAKEQYF. In nucleotides, the CDR3 is TGCAGCGTTGATACCCCAGGGAGGGCGAAGGAGCAGTACTTC. This rearrangement joins TRBV29-1 to TRBJ2-7, with 7 bases that match TRBD2. V lost 3 bases and J lost 7; bases outside the gene matches: 12. This CDR3 has 14 residues. Looked up from germline, CDR1 is SQVTM and CDR2 is ANQGSEA.

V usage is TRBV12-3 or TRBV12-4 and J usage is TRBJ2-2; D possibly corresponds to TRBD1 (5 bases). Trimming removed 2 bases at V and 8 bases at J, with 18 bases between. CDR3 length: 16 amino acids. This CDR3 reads CASSLRGGPSTGELFF. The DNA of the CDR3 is TGTGCCAGCAGTTTAAGGGGCGGACCCTCGACGGGGGAGCTGTTTTTT.

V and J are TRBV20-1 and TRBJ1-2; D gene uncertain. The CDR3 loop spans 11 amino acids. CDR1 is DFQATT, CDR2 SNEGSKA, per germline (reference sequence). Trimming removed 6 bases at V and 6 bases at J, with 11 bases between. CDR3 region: CSARRQDGYTF. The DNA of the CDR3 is TGCAGTGCCAGACGGCAGGATGGCTACACCTTC.

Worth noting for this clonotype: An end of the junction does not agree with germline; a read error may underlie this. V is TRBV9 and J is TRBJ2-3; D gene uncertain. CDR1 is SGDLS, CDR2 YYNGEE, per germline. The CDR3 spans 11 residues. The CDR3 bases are TGTGCCGGCAGCGCAGGAGATACGCAGTATTTT. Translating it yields CAGSAGDTQYF.

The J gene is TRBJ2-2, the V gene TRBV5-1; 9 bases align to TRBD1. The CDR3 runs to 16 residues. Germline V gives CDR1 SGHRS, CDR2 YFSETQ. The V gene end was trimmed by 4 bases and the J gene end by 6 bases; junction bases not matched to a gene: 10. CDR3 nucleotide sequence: TGCGCCAGCAGCGGGGGACAGGGTCTTTTGTCCGGGGAGCTGTTTTTT. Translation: CASSGGQGLLSGELFF.

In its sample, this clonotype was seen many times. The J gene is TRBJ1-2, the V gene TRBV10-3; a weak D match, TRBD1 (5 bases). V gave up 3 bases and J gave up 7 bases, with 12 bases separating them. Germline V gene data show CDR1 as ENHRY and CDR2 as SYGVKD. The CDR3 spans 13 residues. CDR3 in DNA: TGTGCCATCAGTGACCAGGGTCTGGGTGGCTACACCTTC. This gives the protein CAISDQGLGGYTF.

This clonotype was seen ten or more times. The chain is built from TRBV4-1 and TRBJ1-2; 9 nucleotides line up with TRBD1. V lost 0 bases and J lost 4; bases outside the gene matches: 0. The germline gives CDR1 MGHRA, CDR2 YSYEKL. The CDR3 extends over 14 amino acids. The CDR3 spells CASSQEDRGYGYTF. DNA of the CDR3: TGCGCCAGCAGCCAAGAGGACAGGGGCTATGGCTACACCTTC.

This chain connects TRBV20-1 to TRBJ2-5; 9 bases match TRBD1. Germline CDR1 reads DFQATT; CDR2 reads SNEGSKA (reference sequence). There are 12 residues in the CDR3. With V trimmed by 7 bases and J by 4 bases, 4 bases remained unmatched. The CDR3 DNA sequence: TGCAGTGGCCGGGACAGGGTAGAGACCCAGTACTTC. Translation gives CSGRDRVETQYF.

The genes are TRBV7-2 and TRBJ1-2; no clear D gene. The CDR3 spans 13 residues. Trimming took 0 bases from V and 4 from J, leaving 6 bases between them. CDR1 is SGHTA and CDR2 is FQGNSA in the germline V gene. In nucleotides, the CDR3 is TGTGCCAGCAGCTTAGCGGCGGCCTATGGCTACACCTTC. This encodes CASSLAAAYGYTF.

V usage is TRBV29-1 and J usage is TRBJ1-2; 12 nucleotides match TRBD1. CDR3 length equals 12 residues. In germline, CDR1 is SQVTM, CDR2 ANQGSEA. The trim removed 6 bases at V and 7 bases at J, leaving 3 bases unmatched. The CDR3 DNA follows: TGCAGCGTGCTGGGACAGGGGGCTGGCTACACCTTC. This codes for CSVLGQGAGYTF.

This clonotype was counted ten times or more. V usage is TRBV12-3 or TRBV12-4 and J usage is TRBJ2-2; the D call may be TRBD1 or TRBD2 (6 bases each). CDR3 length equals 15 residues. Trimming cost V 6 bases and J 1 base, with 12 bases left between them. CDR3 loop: CASSRGLMNTGELFF. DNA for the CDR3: TGTGCCAGCAGCAGGGGACTGATGAACACCGGGGAGCTGTTTTTT.

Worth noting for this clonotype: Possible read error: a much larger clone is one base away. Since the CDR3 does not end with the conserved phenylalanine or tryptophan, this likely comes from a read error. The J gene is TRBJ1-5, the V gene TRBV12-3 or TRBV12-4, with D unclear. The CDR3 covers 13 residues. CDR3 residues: CASGLFGNQPQHL. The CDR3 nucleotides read TGTGCTAGTGGTTTGTTCGGCAATCAGCCCCAGCATCTT.

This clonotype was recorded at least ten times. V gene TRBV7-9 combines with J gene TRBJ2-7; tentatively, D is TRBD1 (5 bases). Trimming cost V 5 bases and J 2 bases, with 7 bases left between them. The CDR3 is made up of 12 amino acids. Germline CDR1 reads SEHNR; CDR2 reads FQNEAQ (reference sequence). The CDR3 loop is CASSMDTYEQYF. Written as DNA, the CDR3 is TGTGCCAGCAGCATGGACACCTACGAGCAGTACTTC.

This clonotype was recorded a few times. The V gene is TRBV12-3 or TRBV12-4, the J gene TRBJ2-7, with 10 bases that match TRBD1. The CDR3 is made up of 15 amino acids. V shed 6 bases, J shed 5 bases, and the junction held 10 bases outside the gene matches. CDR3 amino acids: CASSLNRDRGHEQYF. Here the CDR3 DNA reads TGTGCCAGCAGCCTTAACCGGGACAGGGGACACGAGCAGTACTTC.

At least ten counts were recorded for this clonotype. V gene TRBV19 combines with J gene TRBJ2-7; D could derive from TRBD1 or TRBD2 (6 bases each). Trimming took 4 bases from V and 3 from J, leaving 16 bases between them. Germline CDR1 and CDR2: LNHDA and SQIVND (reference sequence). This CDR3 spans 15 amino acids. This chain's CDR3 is CASSRDGGSLYEQYF. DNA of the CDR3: TGTGCCAGTAGTAGGGACGGGGGCAGTCTCTACGAGCAGTACTTC.

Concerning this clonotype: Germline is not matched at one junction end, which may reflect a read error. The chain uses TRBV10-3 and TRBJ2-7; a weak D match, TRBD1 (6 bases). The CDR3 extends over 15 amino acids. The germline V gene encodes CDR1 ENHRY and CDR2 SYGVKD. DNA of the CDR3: TGTGCCAGCAGTCCTCGGCCATACAGGGACTACGAGCAGTACTTC. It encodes CASSPRPYRDYEQYF.

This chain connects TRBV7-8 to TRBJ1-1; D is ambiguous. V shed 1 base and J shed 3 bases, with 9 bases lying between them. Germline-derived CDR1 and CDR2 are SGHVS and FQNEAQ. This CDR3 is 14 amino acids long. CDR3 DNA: TGTGCCAGCAGCTTAGGCCTCGGGGACACTGAAGCTTTCTTT. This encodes CASSLGLGDTEAFF.

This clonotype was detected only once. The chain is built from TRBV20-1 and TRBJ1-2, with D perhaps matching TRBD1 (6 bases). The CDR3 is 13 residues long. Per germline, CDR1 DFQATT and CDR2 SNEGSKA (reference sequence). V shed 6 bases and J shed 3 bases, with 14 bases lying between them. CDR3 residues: CSAPREGDYGYTF. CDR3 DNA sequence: TGCAGTGCCCCGAGAGAGGGGGACTATGGCTACACCTTC.

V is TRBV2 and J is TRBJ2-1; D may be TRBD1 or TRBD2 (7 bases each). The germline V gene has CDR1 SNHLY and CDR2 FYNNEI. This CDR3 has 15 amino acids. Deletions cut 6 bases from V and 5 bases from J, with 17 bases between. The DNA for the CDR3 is TGTGCCAGCAGATCGCGGGACAGCGGGAACAATGAGCAGTTCTTC. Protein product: CASRSRDSGNNEQFF. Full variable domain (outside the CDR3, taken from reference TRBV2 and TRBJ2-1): EPEVTQTPSHQVTQMGQEVILRCVPISNHLYFYWYRQILGQKVEFLVSFYNNEISEKSEIFDDQFSVERPDGSNFTLKIRSTKLEDSAMYFCASRSRDSGNNEQFFGPGTRLTVL.

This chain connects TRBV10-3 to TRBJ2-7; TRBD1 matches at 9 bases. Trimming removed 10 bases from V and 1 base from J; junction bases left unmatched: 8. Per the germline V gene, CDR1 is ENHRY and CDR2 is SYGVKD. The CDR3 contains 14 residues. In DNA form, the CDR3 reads TGTGCCAGCACAGCGGGACAGGGTTCCTACGAGCAGTACTTC. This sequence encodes CASTAGQGSYEQYF.

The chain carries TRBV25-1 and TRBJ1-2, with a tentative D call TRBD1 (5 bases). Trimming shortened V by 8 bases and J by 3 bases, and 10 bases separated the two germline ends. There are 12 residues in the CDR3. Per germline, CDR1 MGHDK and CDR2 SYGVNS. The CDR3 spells CASVDSHYGYTF. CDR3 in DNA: TGTGCCAGCGTTGACAGCCACTATGGCTACACCTTC.

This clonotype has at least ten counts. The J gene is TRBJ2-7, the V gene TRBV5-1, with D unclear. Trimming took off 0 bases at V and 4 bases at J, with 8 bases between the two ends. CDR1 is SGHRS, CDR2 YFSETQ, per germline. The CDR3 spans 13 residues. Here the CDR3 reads CASSLGLNYEQYF. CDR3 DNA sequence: TGCGCCAGCAGCTTGGGGTTGAATTACGAGCAGTACTTC.

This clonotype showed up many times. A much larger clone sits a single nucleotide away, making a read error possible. CDR3 DNA sequence: TGTGCCAGCAGTCCGGGACAGGAGTATGGCTACACCTTC. This translates into CASSPGQEYGYTF. The V gene is TRBV10-3, the J gene TRBJ1-2, with 8 bases matching TRBD1. This CDR3 spans 13 amino acids. Germline CDR1 ENHRY, CDR2 SYGVKD.